Sequencing of this T cell receptor beta chain was carried out in a study of blood T cell repertoires in COVID-19 (TCRdb year 2020). At the level of the whole study: Collaborator samples came from the United States, Italy and Spain and covered acute and convalescent phases of COVID-19. The prospective study material was composed of cDNA or gDNA derived from T cells, B-cell-depleted T cells, or PBMCs. Deeply sampled blood TCRbeta repertoires from subjects exposed to, actively infected with, or recovered from COVID-19 were included in the dataset. The repertoires were released in a freely available public database meant as a resource for research on the immune response to SARS-CoV-2. The samples were drawn from the first 160 participants of the ongoing ImmuneRACE study and from over a thousand subjects provided by 6 global collaborators. Nearly every sample came with metadata listing a de-identified subject ID, COVID-19 status, age in years and sex. Where HLA class I and class II types were available, the types were taken from metadata supplied by the sample provider, not from assay-based typing.

On the study overall, not on this receptor specifically: How much clinical and demographic metadata was included differed by source and by participant, and the metadata was provided uncurated.

As regards this clone: The specificity of this receptor is unknown. The sample holds no much larger clone one base away, and base qualities are not on file.

The CDR3 sequence holds 13 residues, the cysteine and phenylalanine included. The entry retains the CDR3 DNA only, 39 bases that are in frame from base 1. Relative to germline, V is missing 7 bases and J is missing 8 bases, with 10 bases of the junction outside any gene match. The germline V gene gives CDR1 as MDHEN and CDR2 as SYDVKM. TCRbeta CDR3 regions were amplified from genomic DNA using the immunoSEQ Assay, a bias-controlled multiplex PCR. The authors' analysis ran thus. The number of nucleated cells in each sample was estimated from the amplification of reference gene primers within the assay. Sequence reads were collapsed and filtered to measure the absolute abundance of every unique TCRbeta CDR3 rearrangement. For each sample, productive Simpson clonality was calculated as the square root of Simpson's diversity index over productive rearrangements. The table comes from immuneACCESS by way of TCRdb, which keeps in-frame sequences with V and J called. Part of the clones is missing from these tables; in studies checked, under half for an unresolved V gene and the rest for unknown reasons. V and J calls and clone size are as listed in that table; D and trimming were resolved from the DNA. In all, the sample holds under 450,000 clones, and roughly 84% of those were seen once. The top ten clonotypes cover 2.5% to 3% of the sample.

Participants in the prospective study were aged roughly 18 to 95 years, lived in over 20 United States geographic areas, and enrolled through a virtual design. To assign participants to cohorts, the prospective study relied on clinical history that participants themselves reported in a screening survey and a study questionnaire. For ImmuneRACE Cohort 3, a participant was defined as recovered based on two consecutive negative NP/OP PCR tests, clearance by a healthcare professional, or resolution of symptoms. Mobile phlebotomists in the prospective study collected whole blood, serum and a nasopharyngeal or oropharyngeal swab from every participant. Additional blood draws and questionnaires over an approximately 2-month period could optionally be provided by prospective study participants. Before DNA extraction, prospective study blood samples were shipped either frozen or at room temperature.

The chain was built from TRBV28 and TRBJ1-2; TRBD1 fits 7 bases in the junction. Sequencing input: PBMCs or T cells enriched from blood (not recorded which). The clonotype comes from a woman aged 25-40 years who had recovered from COVID-19. CDR3 loop: CASTGRGGEGYTF. The nucleotide sequence is given as TGTGCCAGCACGGGTCGAGGGGGCGAAGGCTACACCTTC.